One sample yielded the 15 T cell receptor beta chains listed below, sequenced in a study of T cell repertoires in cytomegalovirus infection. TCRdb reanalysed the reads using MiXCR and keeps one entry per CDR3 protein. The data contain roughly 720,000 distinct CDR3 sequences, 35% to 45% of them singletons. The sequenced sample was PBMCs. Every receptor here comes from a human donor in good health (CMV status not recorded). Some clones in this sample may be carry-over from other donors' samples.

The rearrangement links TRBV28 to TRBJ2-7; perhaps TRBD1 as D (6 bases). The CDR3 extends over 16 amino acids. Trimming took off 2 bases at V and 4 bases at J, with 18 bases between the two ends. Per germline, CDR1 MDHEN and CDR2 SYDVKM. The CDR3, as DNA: TGTGCCAGCAGTTTACCGGACAGTTCCCCGAGATACGAGCAGTACTTC. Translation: CASSLPDSSPRYEQYF.

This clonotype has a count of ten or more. The CDR3 is CASSKGGTSHTGELFF. Here the CDR3 DNA reads TGTGCCAGCAGTAAAGGCGGGACTAGTCACACCGGGGAGCTGTTTTTT. This sequence joins TRBV7-2 and TRBJ2-2; TRBD2 matches 8 bases. V trimming: 6 bases; J trimming: 3 bases; junction bases outside the gene matches: 9. CDR3 size: 16 residues. CDR1 and CDR2 from the germline V gene are SGHTA and FQGNSA.

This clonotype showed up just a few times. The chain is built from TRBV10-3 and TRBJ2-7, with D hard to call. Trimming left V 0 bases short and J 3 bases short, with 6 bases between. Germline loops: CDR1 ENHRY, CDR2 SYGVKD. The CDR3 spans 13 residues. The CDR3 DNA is TGTGCCATCAGTGAGTCGGCAGGCTACGAGCAGTACTTC. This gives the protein CAISESAGYEQYF.

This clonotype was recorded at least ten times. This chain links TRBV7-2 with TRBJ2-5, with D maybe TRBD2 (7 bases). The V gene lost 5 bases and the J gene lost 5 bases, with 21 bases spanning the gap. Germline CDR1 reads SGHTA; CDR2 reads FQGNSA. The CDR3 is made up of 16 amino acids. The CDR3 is CASSPQAGAAWETQYF. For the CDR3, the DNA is TGTGCCAGCAGCCCACAGGCGGGGGCGGCATGGGAGACCCAGTACTTC.

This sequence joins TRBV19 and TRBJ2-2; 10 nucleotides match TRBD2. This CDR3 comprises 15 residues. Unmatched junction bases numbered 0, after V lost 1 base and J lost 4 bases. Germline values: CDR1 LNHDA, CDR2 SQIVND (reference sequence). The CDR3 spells CASSIASGGTGELFF. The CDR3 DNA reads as TGTGCCAGTAGTATAGCTAGCGGGGGCACCGGGGAGCTGTTTTTT. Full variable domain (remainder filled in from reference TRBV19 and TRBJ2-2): DGGITQSPKYLFRKEGQNVTLSCEQNLNHDAMYWYRQDPGQGLRLIYYSQIVNDFQKGDIAEGYSVSREKKESFPLTVTSAQKNPTAFYLCASSIASGGTGELFFGEGSRLTVL.

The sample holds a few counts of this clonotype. This CDR3 is CATRQGLSNQPQHF. The CDR3 DNA follows: TGTGCCACCAGACAGGGTCTGAGCAATCAGCCCCAGCATTTT. The chain is built from TRBV15 and TRBJ1-5; D might be TRBD1 (6 bases). The CDR3 length is 14 residues. CDR1 is LNHNV and CDR2 is YYDKDF in the germline V gene (reference sequence). Trimming removed 6 bases at V and 1 base at J, with 10 bases between.

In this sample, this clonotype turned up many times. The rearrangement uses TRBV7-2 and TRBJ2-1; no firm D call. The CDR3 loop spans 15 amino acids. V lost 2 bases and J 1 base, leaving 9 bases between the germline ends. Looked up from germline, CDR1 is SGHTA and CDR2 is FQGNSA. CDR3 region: CASSLTPGSYNEQFF. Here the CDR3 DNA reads TGTGCCAGCAGCTTAACTCCCGGGTCCTACAATGAGCAGTTCTTC.

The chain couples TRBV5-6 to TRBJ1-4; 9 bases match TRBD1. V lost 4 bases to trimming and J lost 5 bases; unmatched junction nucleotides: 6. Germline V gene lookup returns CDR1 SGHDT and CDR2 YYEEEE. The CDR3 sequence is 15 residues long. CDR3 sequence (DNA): TGTGCCAGCAGCAGCTACGGACAGGGGAATGAAAAACTGTTTTTT. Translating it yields CASSSYGQGNEKLFF. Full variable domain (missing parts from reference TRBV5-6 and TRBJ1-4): DAGVTQSPTHLIKTRGQQVTLRCSPKSGHDTVSWYQQALGQGPQFIFQYYEEEERQRGNFPDRFSGHQFPNYSSELNVNALLLGDSALYLCASSSYGQGNEKLFFGSGTQLSVL.

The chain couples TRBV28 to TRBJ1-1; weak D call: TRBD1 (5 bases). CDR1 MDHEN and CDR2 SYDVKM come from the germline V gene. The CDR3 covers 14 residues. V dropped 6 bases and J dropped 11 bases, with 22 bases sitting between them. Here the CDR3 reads CASSHRGTAVQAFF. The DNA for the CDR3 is TGTGCCAGCAGCCATCGGGGGACCGCGGTCCAGGCTTTCTTT.

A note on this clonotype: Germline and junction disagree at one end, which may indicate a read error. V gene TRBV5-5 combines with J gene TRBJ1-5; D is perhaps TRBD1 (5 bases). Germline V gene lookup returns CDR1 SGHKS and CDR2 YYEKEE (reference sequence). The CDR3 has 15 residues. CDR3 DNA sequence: TGTTCCAGCAGCTTGTACCAGGGCAGAGATCAGCCCCAGCATTTT. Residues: CSSSLYQGRDQPQHF.

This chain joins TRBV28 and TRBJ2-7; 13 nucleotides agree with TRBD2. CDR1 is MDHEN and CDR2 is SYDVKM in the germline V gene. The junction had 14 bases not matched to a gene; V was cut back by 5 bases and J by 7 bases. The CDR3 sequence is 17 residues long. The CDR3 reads CASSPCGLAGVYGEQYF. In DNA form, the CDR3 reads TGTGCCAGCAGTCCGTGTGGACTAGCGGGAGTGTATGGGGAGCAGTACTTC. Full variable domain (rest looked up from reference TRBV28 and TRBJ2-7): DVKVTQSSRYLVKRTGEKVFLECVQDMDHENMFWYRQDPGLGLRLIYFSYDVKMKEKGDIPEGYSVSREKKERFSLILESASTNQTSMYLCASSPCGLAGVYGEQYFGPGTRLTVT.

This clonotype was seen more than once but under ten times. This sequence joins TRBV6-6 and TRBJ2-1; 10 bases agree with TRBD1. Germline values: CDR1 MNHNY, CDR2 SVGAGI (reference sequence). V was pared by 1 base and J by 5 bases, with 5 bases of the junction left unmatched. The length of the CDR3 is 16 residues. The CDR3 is CASSYWGTGADNEQFF. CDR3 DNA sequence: TGTGCCAGCAGTTACTGGGGGACAGGGGCGGACAATGAGCAGTTCTTC.

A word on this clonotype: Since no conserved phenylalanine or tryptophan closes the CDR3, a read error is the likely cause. As DNA, the CDR3 is TGTGCCAGCAGTTACGGGGTCGGCTACACCTTA. Translation gives CASSYGVGYTL. The gene calls are TRBV6-8 and TRBJ1-2; no definite D call. This CDR3 spans 11 amino acids. Germline CDR1 MNHGY, CDR2 SAAAGT. Trimming stripped 2 bases from V and 8 bases from J, with 6 bases between.

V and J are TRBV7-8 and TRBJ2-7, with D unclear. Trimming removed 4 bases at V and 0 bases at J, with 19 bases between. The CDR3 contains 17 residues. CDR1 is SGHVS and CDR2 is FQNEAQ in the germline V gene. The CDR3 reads CASSSASTVGPSYEQYF. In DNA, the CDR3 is TGTGCCAGCAGCTCCGCCTCCACTGTCGGGCCCTCCTACGAGCAGTACTTC.

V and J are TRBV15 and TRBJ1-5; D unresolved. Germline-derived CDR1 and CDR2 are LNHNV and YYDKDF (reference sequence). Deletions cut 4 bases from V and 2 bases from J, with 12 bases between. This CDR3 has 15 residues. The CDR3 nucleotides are TGTGCCACCAGCATTCGCCAGCGAGGCAATCAGCCCCAGCATTTT. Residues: CATSIRQRGNQPQHF.